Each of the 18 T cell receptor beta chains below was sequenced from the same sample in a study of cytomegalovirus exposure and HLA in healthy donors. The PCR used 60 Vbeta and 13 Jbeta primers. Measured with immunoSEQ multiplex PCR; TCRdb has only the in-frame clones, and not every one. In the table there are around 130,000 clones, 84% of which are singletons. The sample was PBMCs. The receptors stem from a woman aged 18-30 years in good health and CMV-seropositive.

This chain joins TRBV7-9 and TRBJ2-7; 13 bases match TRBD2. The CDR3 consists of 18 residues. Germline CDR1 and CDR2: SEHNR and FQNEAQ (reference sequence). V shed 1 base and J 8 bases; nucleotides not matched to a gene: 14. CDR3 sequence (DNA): TGTGCCAGCAGCTTAGTTACTAGCGGGGGGGATTACTACGTGAAGCAGTACTTC. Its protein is CASSLVTSGGDYYVKQYF.

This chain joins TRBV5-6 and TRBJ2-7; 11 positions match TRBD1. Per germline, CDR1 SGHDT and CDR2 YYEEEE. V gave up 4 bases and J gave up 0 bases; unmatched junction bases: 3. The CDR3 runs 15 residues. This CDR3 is CASSLGQGDSYEQYF. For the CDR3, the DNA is TGTGCCAGCAGCCTGGGACAGGGGGACTCCTACGAGCAGTACTTC.

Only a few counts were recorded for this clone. CDR3 amino acids: CAISSRDTGDTEAFF. Here the CDR3 DNA reads TGTGCCATCAGCTCGCGCGACACAGGGGACACTGAAGCTTTCTTT. J is TRBJ1-1 and V is TRBV10-3, with 7 nucleotides matching TRBD1. The length of the CDR3 is 15 residues. Trimming cost V 6 bases and J 3 bases; bases outside gene matches: 10. Germline V CDR1 and CDR2: ENHRY, SYGVKD.

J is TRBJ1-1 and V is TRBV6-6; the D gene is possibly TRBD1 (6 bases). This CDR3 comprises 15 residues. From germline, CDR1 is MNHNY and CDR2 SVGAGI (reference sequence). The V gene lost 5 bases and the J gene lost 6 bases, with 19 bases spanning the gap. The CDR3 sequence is CASSQIQTGWAEAFF. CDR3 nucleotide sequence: TGTGCCAGCAGTCAAATTCAGACAGGCTGGGCTGAAGCTTTCTTT.

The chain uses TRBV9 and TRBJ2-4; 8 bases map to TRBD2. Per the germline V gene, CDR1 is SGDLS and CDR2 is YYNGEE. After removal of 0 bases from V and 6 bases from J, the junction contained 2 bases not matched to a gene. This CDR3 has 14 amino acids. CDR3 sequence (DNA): TGTGCCAGCAGCGTAGACGGGGGGGGAAACATTCAGTACTTC. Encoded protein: CASSVDGGGNIQYF.

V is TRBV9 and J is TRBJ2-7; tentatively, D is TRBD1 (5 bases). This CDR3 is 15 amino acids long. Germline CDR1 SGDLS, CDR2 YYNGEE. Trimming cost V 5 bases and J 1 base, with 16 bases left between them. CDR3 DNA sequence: TGTGCCAGCAGTCCCACAGGATTCTTTTCCTACGAGCAGTACTTC. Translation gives CASSPTGFFSYEQYF.

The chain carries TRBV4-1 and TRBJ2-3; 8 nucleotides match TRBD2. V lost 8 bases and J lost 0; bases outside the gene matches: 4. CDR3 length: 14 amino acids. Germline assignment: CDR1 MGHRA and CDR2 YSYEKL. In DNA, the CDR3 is TGCGCCAGCTCGGGGGGGACTAGCACAGATACGCAGTATTTT. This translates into CASSGGTSTDTQYF.

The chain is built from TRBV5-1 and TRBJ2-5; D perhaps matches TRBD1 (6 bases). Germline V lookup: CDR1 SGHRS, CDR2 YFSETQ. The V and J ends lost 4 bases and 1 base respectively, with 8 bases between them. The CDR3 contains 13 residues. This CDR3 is CASSQDSQETQYF. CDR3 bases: TGCGCCAGCAGCCAGGACAGCCAAGAGACCCAGTACTTC.

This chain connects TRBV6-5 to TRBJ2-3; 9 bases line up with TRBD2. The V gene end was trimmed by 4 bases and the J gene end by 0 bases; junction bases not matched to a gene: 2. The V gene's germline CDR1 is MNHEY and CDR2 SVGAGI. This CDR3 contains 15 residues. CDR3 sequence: CASSSLAGSTDTQYF. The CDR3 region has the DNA TGTGCCAGCAGTTCCCTAGCGGGGAGCACAGATACGCAGTATTTT.

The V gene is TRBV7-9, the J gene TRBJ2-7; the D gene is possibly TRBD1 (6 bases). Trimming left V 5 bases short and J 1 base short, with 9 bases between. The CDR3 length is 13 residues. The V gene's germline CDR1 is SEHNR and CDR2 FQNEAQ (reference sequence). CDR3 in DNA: TGTGCCAGCAGCGTCAGGGGTTCCTACGAGCAGTACTTC. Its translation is CASSVRGSYEQYF.

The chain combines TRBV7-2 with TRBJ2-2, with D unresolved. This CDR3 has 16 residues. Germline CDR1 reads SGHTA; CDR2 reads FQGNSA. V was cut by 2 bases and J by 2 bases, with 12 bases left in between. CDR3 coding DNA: TGTGCCAGCAGCTTAAAGTTTGTGGCTAACACCGGGGAGCTGTTTTTT. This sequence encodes CASSLKFVANTGELFF.

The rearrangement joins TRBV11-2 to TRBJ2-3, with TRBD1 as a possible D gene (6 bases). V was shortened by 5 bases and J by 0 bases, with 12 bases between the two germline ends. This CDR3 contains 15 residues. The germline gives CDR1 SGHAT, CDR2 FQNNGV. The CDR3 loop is CASSDQGQSTDTQYF. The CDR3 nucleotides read TGTGCCAGCAGCGACCAGGGACAAAGCACAGATACGCAGTATTTT.

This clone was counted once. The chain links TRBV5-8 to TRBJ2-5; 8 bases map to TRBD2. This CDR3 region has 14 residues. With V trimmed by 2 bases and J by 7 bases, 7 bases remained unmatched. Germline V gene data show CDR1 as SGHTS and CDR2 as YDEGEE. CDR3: CASSLNSGKGTQYF. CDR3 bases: TGTGCCAGCAGCTTAAATAGCGGGAAAGGGACCCAGTACTTC.

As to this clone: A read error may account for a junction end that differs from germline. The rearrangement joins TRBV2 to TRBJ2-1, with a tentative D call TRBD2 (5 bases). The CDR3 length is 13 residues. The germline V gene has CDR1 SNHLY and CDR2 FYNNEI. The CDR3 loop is CASSEGGYNEQFF. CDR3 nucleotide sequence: TGTGCCAGCAGCGAAGGAGGTTACAATGAGCAGTTCTTC. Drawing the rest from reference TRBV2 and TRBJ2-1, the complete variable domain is EPEVTQTPSHQVTQMGQEVILRCVPISNHLYFYWYRQILGQKVEFLVSFYNNEISEKSEIFDDQFSVERPDGSNFTLKIRSTKLEDSAMYFCASSEGGYNEQFFGPGTRLTVL.

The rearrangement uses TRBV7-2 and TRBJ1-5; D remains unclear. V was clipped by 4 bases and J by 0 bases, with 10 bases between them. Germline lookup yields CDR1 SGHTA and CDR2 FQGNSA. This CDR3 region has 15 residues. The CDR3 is CASSSTPSSNQPQHF. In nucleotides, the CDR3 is TGTGCCAGCAGCTCGACACCCTCTAGCAATCAGCCCCAGCATTTT.

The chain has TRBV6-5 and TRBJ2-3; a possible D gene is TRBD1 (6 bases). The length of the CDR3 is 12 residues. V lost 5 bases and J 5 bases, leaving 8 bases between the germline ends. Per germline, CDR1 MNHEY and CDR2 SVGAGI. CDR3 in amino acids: CASSTGLDTQYF. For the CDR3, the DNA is TGTGCCAGCAGTACAGGGTTAGATACGCAGTATTTT.

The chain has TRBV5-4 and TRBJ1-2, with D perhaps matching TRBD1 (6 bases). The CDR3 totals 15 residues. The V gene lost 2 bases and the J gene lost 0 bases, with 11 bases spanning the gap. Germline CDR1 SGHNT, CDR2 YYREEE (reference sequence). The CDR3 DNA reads TGTGCCAGCAGCTTCGGGACAAAAGCTAACTATGGCTACACCTTC. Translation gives CASSFGTKANYGYTF.

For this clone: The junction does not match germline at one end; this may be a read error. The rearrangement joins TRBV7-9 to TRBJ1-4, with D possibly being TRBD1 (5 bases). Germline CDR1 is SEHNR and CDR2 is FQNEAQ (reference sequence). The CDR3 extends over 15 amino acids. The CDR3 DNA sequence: TGTTCCAGCAGCTTAGCTGGGCAGGGAGGGGAAAAACTGTTTTTT. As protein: CSSSLAGQGGEKLFF.